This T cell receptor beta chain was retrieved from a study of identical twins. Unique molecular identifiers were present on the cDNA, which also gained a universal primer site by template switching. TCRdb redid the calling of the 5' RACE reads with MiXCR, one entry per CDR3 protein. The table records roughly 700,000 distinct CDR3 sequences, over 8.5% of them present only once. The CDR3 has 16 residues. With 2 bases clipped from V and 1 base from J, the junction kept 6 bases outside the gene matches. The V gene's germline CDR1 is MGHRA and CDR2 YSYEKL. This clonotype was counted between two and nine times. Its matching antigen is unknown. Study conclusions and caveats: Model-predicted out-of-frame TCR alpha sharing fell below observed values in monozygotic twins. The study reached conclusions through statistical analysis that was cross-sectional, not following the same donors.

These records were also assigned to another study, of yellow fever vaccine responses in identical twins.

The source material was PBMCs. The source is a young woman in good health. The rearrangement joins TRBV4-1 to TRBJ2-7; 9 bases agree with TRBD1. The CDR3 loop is CASSQSGTGLSYEQYF. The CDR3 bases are TGCGCCAGCAGCCAATCCGGGACAGGGTTATCCTACGAGCAGTACTTC.